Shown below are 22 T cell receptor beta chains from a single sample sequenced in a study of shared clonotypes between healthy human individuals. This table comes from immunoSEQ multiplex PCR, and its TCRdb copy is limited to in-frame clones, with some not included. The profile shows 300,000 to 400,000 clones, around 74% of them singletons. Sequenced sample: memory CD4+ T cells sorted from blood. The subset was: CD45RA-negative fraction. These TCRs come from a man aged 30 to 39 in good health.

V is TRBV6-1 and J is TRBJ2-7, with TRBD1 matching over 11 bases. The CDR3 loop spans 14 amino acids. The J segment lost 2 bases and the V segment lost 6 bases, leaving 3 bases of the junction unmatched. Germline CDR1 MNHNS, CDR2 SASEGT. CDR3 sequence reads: CASRRGQGAYEQYF. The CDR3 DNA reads TGTGCCAGCAGAAGGGGACAGGGGGCCTACGAGCAGTACTTC.

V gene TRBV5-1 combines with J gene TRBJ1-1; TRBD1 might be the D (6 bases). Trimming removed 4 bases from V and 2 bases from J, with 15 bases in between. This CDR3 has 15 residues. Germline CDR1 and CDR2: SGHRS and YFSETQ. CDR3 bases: TGCGCCAGCAGCGGCCAAGGACAGCCCAACACTGAAGCTTTCTTT. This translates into CASSGQGQPNTEAFF. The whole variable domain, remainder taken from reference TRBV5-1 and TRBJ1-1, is KAGVTQTPRYLIKTRGQQVTLSCSPISGHRSVSWYQQTPGQGLQFLFEYFSETQRNKGNFPGRFSGRQFSNSRSEMNVSTLELGDSALYLCASSGQGQPNTEAFFGQGTRLTVV.

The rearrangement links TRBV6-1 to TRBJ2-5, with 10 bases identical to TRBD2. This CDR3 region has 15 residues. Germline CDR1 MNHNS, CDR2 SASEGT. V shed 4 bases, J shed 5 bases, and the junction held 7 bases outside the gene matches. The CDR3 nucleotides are TGTGCCAGCAGTGGCCTAGCGGGAGAGCAGGAGACCCAGTACTTC. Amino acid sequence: CASSGLAGEQETQYF.

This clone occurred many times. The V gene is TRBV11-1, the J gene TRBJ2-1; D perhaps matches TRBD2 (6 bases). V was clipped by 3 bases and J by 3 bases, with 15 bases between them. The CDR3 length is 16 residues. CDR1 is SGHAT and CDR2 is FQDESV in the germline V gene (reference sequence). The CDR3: CASSFMEGIFYNEQFF. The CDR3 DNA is TGTGCCAGCAGCTTCATGGAGGGGATCTTCTACAATGAGCAGTTCTTC.

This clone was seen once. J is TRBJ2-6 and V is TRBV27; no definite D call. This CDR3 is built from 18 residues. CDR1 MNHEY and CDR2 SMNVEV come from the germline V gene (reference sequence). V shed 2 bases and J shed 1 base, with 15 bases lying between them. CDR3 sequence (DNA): TGTGCCAGCAGTTTAGGGTTAGGGTGGGAATCTGGGGCCAACGTCCTGACTTTC. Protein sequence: CASSLGLGWESGANVLTF.

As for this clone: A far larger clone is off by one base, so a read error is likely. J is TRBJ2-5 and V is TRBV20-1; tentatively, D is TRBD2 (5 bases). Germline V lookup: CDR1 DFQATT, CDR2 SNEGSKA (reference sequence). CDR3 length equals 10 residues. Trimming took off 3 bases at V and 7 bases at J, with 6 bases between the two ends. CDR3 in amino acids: CSASRGTQYF. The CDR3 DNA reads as TGCAGTGCTAGCCGGGGGACCCAGTACTTC.

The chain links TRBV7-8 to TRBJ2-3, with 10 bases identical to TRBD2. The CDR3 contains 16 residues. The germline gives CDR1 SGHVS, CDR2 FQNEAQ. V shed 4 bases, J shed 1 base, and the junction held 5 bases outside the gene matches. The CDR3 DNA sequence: TGTGCCAGCAGCTCGCGACTAGCGGGTGGCACAGATACGCAGTATTTT. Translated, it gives CASSSRLAGGTDTQYF.

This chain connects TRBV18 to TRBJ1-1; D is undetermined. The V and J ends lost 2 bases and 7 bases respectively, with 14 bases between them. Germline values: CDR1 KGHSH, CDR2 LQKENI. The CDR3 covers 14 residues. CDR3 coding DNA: TGTGCCAGCTCACCAAACCTCGGGAATTTTGAAGCTTTCTTT. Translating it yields CASSPNLGNFEAFF. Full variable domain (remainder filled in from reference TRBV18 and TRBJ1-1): NAGVMQNPRHLVRRRGQEARLRCSPMKGHSHVYWYRQLPEEGLKFMVYLQKENIIDESGMPKERFSAEFPKEGPSILRIQQVVRGDSAAYFCASSPNLGNFEAFFGQGTRLTVV.

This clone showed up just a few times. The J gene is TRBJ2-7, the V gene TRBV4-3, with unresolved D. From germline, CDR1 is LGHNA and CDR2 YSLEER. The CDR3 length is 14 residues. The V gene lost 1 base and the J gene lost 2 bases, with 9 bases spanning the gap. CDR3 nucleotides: TGCGCCAGCAGCCAAGGGGAAGGGACCTACGAGCAGTACTTC. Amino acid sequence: CASSQGEGTYEQYF.

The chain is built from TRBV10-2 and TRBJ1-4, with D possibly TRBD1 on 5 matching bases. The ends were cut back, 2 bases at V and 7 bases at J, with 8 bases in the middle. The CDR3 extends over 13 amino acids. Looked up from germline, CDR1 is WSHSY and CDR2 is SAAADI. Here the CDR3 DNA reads TGCGCCAGCAGTGAGATTGGGGGTGAAAAACTGTTTTTT. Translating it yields CASSEIGGEKLFF.

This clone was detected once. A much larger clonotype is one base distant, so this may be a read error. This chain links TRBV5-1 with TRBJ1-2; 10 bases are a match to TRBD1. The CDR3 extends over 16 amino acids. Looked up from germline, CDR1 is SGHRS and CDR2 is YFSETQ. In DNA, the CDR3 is TGCGCCAGCAGCGATGAGGGGACAGGGGATGGCTATGACTACACCTTC. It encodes CASSDEGTGDGYDYTF.

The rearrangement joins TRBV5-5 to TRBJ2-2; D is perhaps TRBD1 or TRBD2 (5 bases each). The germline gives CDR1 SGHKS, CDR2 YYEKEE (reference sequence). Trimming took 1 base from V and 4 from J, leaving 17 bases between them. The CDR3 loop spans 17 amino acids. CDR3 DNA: TGTGCCAGCAGCTTGTGGCATTCCGGGACCATCACCGGGGAGCTGTTTTTT. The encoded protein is CASSLWHSGTITGELFF.

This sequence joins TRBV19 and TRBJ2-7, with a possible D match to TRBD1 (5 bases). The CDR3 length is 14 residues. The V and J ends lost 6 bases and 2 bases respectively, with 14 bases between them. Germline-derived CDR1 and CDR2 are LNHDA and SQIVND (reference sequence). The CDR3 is CASSRQYPPYEQYF. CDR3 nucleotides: TGTGCCAGTAGCCGACAGTACCCGCCCTACGAGCAGTACTTC.

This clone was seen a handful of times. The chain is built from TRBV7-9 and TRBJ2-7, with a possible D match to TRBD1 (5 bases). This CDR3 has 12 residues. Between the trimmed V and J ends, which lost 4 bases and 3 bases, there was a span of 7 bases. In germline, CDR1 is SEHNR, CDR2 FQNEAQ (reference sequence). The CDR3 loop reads CASSYGHYEQYF. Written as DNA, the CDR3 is TGTGCCAGCAGCTATGGACACTACGAGCAGTACTTC.

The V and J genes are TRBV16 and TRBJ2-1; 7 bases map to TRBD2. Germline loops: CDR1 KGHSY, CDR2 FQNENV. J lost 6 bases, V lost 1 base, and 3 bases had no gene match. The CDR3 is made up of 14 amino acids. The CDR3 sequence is CASSQWEGTNEQFF. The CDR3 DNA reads TGTGCCAGCAGCCAATGGGAGGGAACCAATGAGCAGTTCTTC.

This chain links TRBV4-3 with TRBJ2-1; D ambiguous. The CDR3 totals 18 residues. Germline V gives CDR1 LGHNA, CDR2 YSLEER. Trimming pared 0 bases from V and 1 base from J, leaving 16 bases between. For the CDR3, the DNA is TGCGCCAGCAGCCAAGAGACGGCCCGGGCCGTTTCCTACAATGAGCAGTTCTTC. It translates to CASSQETARAVSYNEQFF.

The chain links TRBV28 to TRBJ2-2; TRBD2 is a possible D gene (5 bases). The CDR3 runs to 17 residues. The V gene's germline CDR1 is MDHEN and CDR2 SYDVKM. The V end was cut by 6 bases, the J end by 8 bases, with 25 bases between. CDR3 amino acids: CASSRASGSPTGGELFF. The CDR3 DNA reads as TGTGCCAGCAGCCGGGCGTCGGGGAGCCCAACTGGGGGGGAGCTGTTTTTT.

As DNA, the CDR3 is TGTGCCAGTAGTAGGGGTAGGGGAAGCGGGGAGCTGTTTTTT. It specifies CASSRGRGSGELFF. J is TRBJ2-2 and V is TRBV19, with D maybe TRBD1 (5 bases). Germline CDR1 LNHDA, CDR2 SQIVND (reference sequence). The CDR3 runs to 14 residues. Trimming shortened V by 4 bases and J by 7 bases, and 13 bases separated the two germline ends.

The CDR3 DNA reads TGTGCCAGCAGTGATTCAAGGGGCACTGAAGCTTTCTTT. Its translation is CASSDSRGTEAFF. The chain employs TRBV6-1 and TRBJ1-1, with TRBD1 as a possible D gene (5 bases). The germline V and J ends were trimmed by 3 bases and 4 bases, with 9 bases remaining between them. This CDR3 region has 13 residues. Germline assignment: CDR1 MNHNS and CDR2 SASEGT.

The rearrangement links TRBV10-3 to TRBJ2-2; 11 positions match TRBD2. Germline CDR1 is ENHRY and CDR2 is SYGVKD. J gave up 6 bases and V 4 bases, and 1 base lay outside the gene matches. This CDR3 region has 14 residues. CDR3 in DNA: TGTGCCATCAGTGCACTAGCGGGAGCCGGGGAGCTGTTTTTT. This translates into CAISALAGAGELFF.

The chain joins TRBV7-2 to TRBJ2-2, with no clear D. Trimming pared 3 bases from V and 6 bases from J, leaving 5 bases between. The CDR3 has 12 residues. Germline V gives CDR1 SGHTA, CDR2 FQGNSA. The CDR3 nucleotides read TGTGCCAGCAGCTTTAGGTCCGGGGAGCTGTTTTTT. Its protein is CASSFRSGELFF.

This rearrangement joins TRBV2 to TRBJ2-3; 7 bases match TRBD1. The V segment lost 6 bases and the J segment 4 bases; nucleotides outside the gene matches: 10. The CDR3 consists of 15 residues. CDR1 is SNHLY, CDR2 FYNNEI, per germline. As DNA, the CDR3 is TGTGCCAGCAGGGCCGACAGGGCTCCGGCAGATACGCAGTATTTT. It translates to CASRADRAPADTQYF.